These T cell receptor beta chains were read from a single sample in a study of shared clonotypes between healthy human individuals. Profiled with immunoSEQ multiplex PCR; TCRdb holds only in-frame clones, not every one. The data contain roughly 2.6 million clones, approximately 92% of them singletons. Sequences were obtained from naive CD4+ T cells sorted from blood. The receptors were gathered from a man aged 18 to 35 in good health. CDR3s include the opening cysteine and the closing phenylalanine or tryptophan.

len,v_gene,CDR3aa
16,TRBV16,CASSPSSGGIGTEAFF
15,TRBV12-1,CASSRKLTGNYGYTF
14,TRBV6-5,CASSLTRAADGYTF
13,TRBV7-2,CASSLTGWYEQYF
16,TRBV19,CASSPRRGGSEDTQYF
14,TRBV19,CAISGVGSNQPQHF
15,TRBV5-1,CASSLSSGTVGEQYF
14,TRBV9,CASSAGQGRYGYTF
14,TRBV5-1,CASSPGTGSTEAFF
12,TRBV6-5,CASSYSGETQYF
14,TRBV6-1,CASSEASGREEQYF
15,TRBV7-2,CASSLTGQKTGELFF
14,TRBV5-1,CASSLIQSGGEQYF
15,TRBV5-1,CASSSRTGHNYGYTF
13,TRBV10-3,CAITTGEENEQFF
15,TRBV19,CASSIDGRITGELFF
15,TRBV7-9,CASSLRDSSTDTQYF
17,TRBV5-1,CASSLGAGYLSSYEQYF
14,TRBV28,CASSQGASNQPQHF
12,TRBV5-1,CATLINTGELFF
16,TRBV5-1,CASSPGAGVSTDTQYF
15,TRBV2,CASSFQGANTGELFF
14,TRBV28,CASRGPGPNTEAFF
13,TRBV5-8,CASSFVLVGELFF
14,TRBV6-1,CASTSWVSNTEAFF
13,TRBV19,CASSYPNIDTQYF
13,TRBV2,CASSEGSSQPQHF
17,TRBV5-4,CASSFRQGPNGEPPLHF
14,TRBV11-2,CASSLAPDRGTQYF
15,TRBV7-8,CASSLGLPENHEQYF
15,TRBV5-1,CASSAEARAGGELFF
12,TRBV7-2,CASSKRGGEQYF
15,TRBV7-8,CASSPGQDTNTEAFF
14,TRBV5-1,CASSYSRGTGELFF
16,TRBV21-1,CASSSFLRTSPGELFF